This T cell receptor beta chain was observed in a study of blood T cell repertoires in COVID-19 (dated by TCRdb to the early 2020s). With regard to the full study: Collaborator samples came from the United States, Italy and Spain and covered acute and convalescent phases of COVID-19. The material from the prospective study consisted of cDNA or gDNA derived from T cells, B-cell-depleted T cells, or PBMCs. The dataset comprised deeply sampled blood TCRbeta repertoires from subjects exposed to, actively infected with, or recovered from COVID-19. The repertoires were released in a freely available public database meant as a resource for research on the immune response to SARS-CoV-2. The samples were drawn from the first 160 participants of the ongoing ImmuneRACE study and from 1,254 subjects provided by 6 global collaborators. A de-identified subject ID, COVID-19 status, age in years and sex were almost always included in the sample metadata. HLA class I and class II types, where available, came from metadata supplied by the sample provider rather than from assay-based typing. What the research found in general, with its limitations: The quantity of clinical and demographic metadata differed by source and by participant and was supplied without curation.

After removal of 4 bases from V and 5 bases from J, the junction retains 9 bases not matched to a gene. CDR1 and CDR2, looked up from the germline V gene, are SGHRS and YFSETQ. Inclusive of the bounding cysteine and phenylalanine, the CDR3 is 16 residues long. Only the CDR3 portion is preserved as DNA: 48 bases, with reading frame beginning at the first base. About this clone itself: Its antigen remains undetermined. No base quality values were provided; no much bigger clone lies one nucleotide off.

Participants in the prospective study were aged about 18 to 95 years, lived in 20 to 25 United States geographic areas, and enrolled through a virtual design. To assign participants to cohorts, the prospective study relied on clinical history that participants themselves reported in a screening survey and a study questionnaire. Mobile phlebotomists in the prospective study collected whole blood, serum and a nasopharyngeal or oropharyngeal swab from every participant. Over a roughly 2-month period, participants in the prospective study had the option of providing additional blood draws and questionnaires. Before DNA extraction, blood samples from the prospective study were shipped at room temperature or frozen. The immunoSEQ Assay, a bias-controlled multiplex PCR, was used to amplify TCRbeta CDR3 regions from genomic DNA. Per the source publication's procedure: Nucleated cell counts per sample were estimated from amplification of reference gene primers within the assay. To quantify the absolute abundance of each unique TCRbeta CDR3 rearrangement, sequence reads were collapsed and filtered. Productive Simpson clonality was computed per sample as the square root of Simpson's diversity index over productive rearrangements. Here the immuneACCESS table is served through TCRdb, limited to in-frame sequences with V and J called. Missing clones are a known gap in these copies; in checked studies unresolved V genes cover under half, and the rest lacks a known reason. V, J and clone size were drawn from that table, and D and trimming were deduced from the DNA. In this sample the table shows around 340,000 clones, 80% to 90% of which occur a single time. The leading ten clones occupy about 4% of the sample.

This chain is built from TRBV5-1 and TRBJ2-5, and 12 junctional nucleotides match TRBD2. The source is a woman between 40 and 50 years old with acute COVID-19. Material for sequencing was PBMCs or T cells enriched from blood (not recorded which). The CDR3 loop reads CASSPGTSGFHETQYF. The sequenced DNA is TGCGCCAGCAGCCCGGGGACTAGCGGGTTTCATGAGACCCAGTACTTC. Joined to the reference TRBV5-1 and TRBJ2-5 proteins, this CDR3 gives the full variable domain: KAGVTQTPRYLIKTRGQQVTLSCSPISGHRSVSWYQQTPGQGLQFLFEYFSETQRNKGNFPGRFSGRQFSNSRSEMNVSTLELGDSALYLCASSPGTSGFHETQYFGPGTRLLVL.